The 24 T cell receptor beta chains presented below share a single source sample, sequenced in a study of cytomegalovirus exposure and HLA in healthy donors. Produced via immunoSEQ multiplex PCR; TCRdb's table is partial and in-frame only. The table lists roughly 300,000 clones, roughly nine tenths of them singletons. Sample: PBMCs. The receptors originated from a woman aged 25 to 39 in good health and CMV-seropositive.

This chain uses TRBV2 with TRBJ2-4; perhaps TRBD2 as D (5 bases). CDR1 is SNHLY, CDR2 FYNNEI, per germline. This CDR3 comprises 11 residues. Trimming removed 5 bases at V and 10 bases at J, with 9 bases between. In nucleotides, the CDR3 is TGTGCCAGCAGTACGGGGTGGATTCAGTACTTC. Its protein is CASSTGWIQYF.

This clone was recorded a few times. The chain carries TRBV29-1 and TRBJ1-2; tentative D call: TRBD1 (6 bases). The CDR3 covers 11 residues. CDR1 SQVTM and CDR2 ANQGSEA come from the germline V gene. V shed 4 bases and J shed 4 bases, with 7 bases lying between them. This CDR3 is CSVGQVYGYTF. CDR3 sequence (DNA): TGCAGCGTTGGACAGGTCTATGGCTACACCTTC.

The J gene is TRBJ2-7, the V gene TRBV7-3; TRBD1 aligns across 12 bases. This CDR3 has 16 residues. Germline CDR1 SGHTA, CDR2 FQGTGA. V lost 4 bases to trimming and J lost 3 bases; unmatched junction nucleotides: 7. CDR3 nucleotides: TGTGCCAGCAGCTCGCACCGGGACAGGGGGCGCTACGAGCAGTACTTC. This encodes CASSSHRDRGRYEQYF.

This chain uses TRBV28 with TRBJ2-7; TRBD2 might be the D (6 bases). The length of the CDR3 is 15 residues. Per germline, CDR1 MDHEN and CDR2 SYDVKM. The V gene lost 1 base and the J gene lost 2 bases, with 12 bases spanning the gap. The CDR3 region is CASSLSGGTAYEQYF. The CDR3 bases are TGTGCCAGCAGTTTATCCGGCGGGACCGCCTACGAGCAGTACTTC.

The chain links TRBV11-2 to TRBJ2-1; 7 bases fit TRBD1. CDR1 and CDR2 (germline): SGHAT, FQNNGV. The CDR3 is 13 amino acids. V shed 6 bases and J 13 bases; nucleotides not matched to a gene: 12. CDR3 DNA sequence: TGTGCCAGCAGTATCTCCCCGGGACAGCCCCAGTTCTTC. This sequence encodes CASSISPGQPQFF.

The chain carries TRBV23-1 and TRBJ1-1; D is unclear. TRBV23-1 is assigned to the ORF class and has an uncertain function. This CDR3 has 15 amino acids. The V gene lost 4 bases and the J gene lost 5 bases, with 17 bases spanning the gap. The CDR3 bases are TGCGCCAGCAGTCGGGTAACTGGTACAGCTACTGAAGCTTTCTTT. Amino acid sequence: CASSRVTGTATEAFF.

A single count supports this clone. The V and J genes are TRBV18 and TRBJ2-3, with D unclear. Germline assignment: CDR1 KGHSH and CDR2 LQKENI. The CDR3 covers 13 residues. Trimming took 1 base from V and 6 from J, leaving 8 bases between them. CDR3 sequence: CASSPLTSDTQYF. CDR3 DNA: TGTGCCAGCTCACCACTTACGTCGGATACGCAGTATTTT.

The chain carries TRBV30 and TRBJ1-1, with D unclear. Germline values: CDR1 GTSNPN, CDR2 SVGIG (reference sequence). The ends were cut back, 0 bases at V and 1 base at J, with 9 bases in the middle. The CDR3 runs to 14 residues. CDR3 in DNA: TGTGCCTGGAGTGTAGGGCAGTGGAACACTGAAGCTTTCTTT. Its translation: CAWSVGQWNTEAFF. Combining the CDR3 with reference TRBV30 and TRBJ1-1 gives the whole variable domain SQTIHQWPATLVQPVGSPLSLECTVEGTSNPNLYWYRQAAGRGLQLLFYSVGIGQISSEVPQNLSASRPQDRQFILSSKKLLLSDSGFYLCAWSVGQWNTEAFFGQGTRLTVV.

The gene calls are TRBV2 and TRBJ2-2; D is ambiguous. Germline loops: CDR1 SNHLY, CDR2 FYNNEI. The CDR3 consists of 13 residues. Trimming cost V 3 bases and J 3 bases, with 5 bases left between them. Here the CDR3 DNA reads TGTGCCAGCAGTGACCGATACACCGGGGAGCTGTTTTTT. Its protein is CASSDRYTGELFF.

V usage is TRBV5-8 and J usage is TRBJ2-7; perhaps TRBD2 as D (6 bases). Germline loops: CDR1 SGHTS, CDR2 YDEGEE. V was trimmed by 6 bases and J by 2 bases, leaving 12 bases between them. The length of the CDR3 is 13 residues. As DNA, the CDR3 is TGTGCCAGCACGGGCCTAGCGCCCTACGAGCAGTACTTC. Translated: CASTGLAPYEQYF.

The sample holds one count of this clone. The chain couples TRBV7-7 to TRBJ2-7; TRBD1 might be the D (6 bases). Trimming pared 5 bases from V and 3 bases from J, leaving 17 bases between. There are 15 residues in the CDR3. Germline-derived CDR1 and CDR2 are SSHAT and FNYEAQ (reference sequence). The CDR3 reads CASSLRTGPSYEQYF. The CDR3 nucleotides read TGTGCCAGCAGCCTTAGAACAGGGCCGAGCTACGAGCAGTACTTC.

The chain couples TRBV29-1 to TRBJ1-2; 7 bases line up with TRBD1. Trimming removed 7 bases from V and 4 bases from J; junction bases left unmatched: 6. The CDR3 is 12 residues long. Germline-derived CDR1 and CDR2 are SQVTM and ANQGSEA. CDR3 sequence (DNA): TGCAGCGCCCGACAGGGACTCTATGGCTACACCTTC. This codes for CSARQGLYGYTF.

The genes are TRBV6-1 and TRBJ2-1; TRBD2 matches at 11 bases. Trimming removed 1 base from V and 6 bases from J; junction bases left unmatched: 5. Germline lookup yields CDR1 MNHNS and CDR2 SASEGT. This CDR3 has 16 residues. The DNA for the CDR3 is TGTGCCAGCAGTGAAGGTAGGGGACTAGCGGTCAATGAGCAGTTCTTC. As protein: CASSEGRGLAVNEQFF.

The chain combines TRBV11-2 with TRBJ2-7, with D hard to call. Germline CDR1 reads SGHAT; CDR2 reads FQNNGV. The CDR3 runs 14 residues. Trimming shortened V by 0 bases and J by 3 bases, and 9 bases separated the two germline ends. The CDR3 region is CASSLDPAVYEQYF. The CDR3 region has the DNA TGTGCCAGCAGCTTAGATCCGGCAGTCTACGAGCAGTACTTC.

This chain joins TRBV5-1 and TRBJ2-7; 7 bases align to TRBD1. The V segment lost 4 bases and the J segment 3 bases; nucleotides outside the gene matches: 4. The CDR3 is 13 amino acids. CDR1 SGHRS and CDR2 YFSETQ come from the germline V gene. The CDR3 spells CASSGGQDYEQYF. The CDR3 region has the DNA TGCGCCAGCAGCGGTGGACAGGACTACGAGCAGTACTTC.

The chain has TRBV14 and TRBJ2-5; D uncertain. The CDR3 consists of 12 residues. Germline assignment: CDR1 SGHDN and CDR2 FVKESK. Trimming removed 1 base at V and 4 bases at J, with 4 bases between. CDR3 protein: CASSQVGETQYF. As DNA, the CDR3 is TGTGCCAGCAGCCAAGTGGGAGAGACCCAGTACTTC. The full variable domain, rest sourced from reference TRBV14 and TRBJ2-5, is EAGVTQFPSHSVIEKGQTVTLRCDPISGHDNLYWYRRVMGKEIKFLLHFVKESKQDESGMPNNRFLAERTGGTYSTLKVQPAELEDSGVYFCASSQVGETQYFGPGTRLLVL.

The V gene is TRBV10-2, the J gene TRBJ2-7; D gene uncertain. The CDR3 contains 13 residues. Trimming took off 3 bases at V and 2 bases at J, with 8 bases between the two ends. Looked up from germline, CDR1 is WSHSY and CDR2 is SAAADI. The CDR3 sequence: CASSESPPYEQYF. The CDR3 nucleotides read TGCGCCAGCAGTGAAAGTCCACCCTACGAGCAGTACTTC.

The chain links TRBV9 to TRBJ2-1, with D maybe TRBD2 (5 bases). Germline lookup yields CDR1 SGDLS and CDR2 YYNGEE. V lost 0 bases and J 4 bases, leaving 8 bases between the germline ends. The CDR3 spans 14 residues. The CDR3 nucleotides are TGTGCCAGCAGCGTAGACCCGGGATACAATGAGCAGTTCTTC. Its protein is CASSVDPGYNEQFF. The full variable domain, completed using reference TRBV9 and TRBJ2-1, is DSGVTQTPKHLITATGQRVTLRCSPRSGDLSVYWYQQSLDQGLQFLIQYYNGEERAKGNILERFSAQQFPDLHSELNLSSLELGDSALYFCASSVDPGYNEQFFGPGTRLTVL.

V is TRBV10-3 and J is TRBJ2-1; TRBD2 aligns across 10 bases. Germline V gives CDR1 ENHRY, CDR2 SYGVKD. The CDR3 spans 14 residues. J was trimmed by 5 bases and V by 10 bases; bases with no gene match: 8. The CDR3 is CATRPGLANNEQFF. The CDR3 coding sequence is TGTGCCACCAGACCGGGACTAGCGAACAATGAGCAGTTCTTC.

The rearrangement uses TRBV27 and TRBJ2-1; no clear D. The CDR3 runs to 11 residues. Per germline, CDR1 MNHEY and CDR2 SMNVEV (reference sequence). The V gene lost 4 bases and the J gene lost 8 bases, with 6 bases spanning the gap. This CDR3 is CASSWLDEQFF. The CDR3, as DNA: TGTGCCAGCAGTTGGTTAGATGAGCAGTTCTTC.

The rearrangement links TRBV7-2 to TRBJ2-7; 7 positions agree with TRBD1. Germline CDR1 and CDR2: SGHTA and FQGNSA. V lost 4 bases and J lost 2; bases outside the gene matches: 8. This CDR3 has 15 amino acids. CDR3 sequence (DNA): TGTGCCAGCAGCTCGACCGACAGGGTCCCCTACGAGCAGTACTTC. This sequence encodes CASSSTDRVPYEQYF.

The gene calls are TRBV2 and TRBJ2-7; 9 positions match TRBD1. J lost 7 bases, V lost 5 bases, and 12 bases had no gene match. This CDR3 spans 15 amino acids. Germline CDR1 is SNHLY and CDR2 is FYNNEI. CDR3 DNA: TGTGCCAGCAGTCTACCGGGGACAGGGATGGAGGAGCAGTACTTC. This codes for CASSLPGTGMEEQYF.

V is TRBV28 and J is TRBJ1-2, with TRBD1 as a possible D gene (6 bases). V gave up 3 bases and J gave up 4 bases, with 15 bases separating them. This CDR3 has 15 residues. In germline, CDR1 is MDHEN, CDR2 SYDVKM. The CDR3 spells CASSLIQGIGYGYTF. CDR3 coding DNA: TGTGCCAGCAGTTTGATTCAGGGGATAGGCTATGGCTACACCTTC.

This clone occurred once. The J gene is TRBJ2-1, the V gene TRBV30, with D hard to call. The V end was cut by 0 bases, the J end by 7 bases, with 7 bases between. The CDR3 spans 12 residues. Germline V gene sequence: CDR1 GTSNPN, CDR2 SVGIG (reference sequence). CDR3 coding DNA: TGTGCCTGGAGTGTAGACCGGAATGAGCAGTTCTTC. Residues: CAWSVDRNEQFF.